The 30 T cell receptor beta chains reported below all come from one sample, sequenced in a study of CD8 T cells in ankylosing spondylitis. Using its own MiXCR run on the 5' RACE reads, TCRdb lists one record per CDR3 protein. The sample has some 200,000 distinct CDR3 sequences, 5.5% to 7.5% seen once. Study results and limitations: Among TCR beta sequences, a motif of roughly 8 highly homologous variants appeared characteristic of ankylosing spondylitis blood.

Antigen specificity for these receptors is unknown. Specimen: blood, either unsorted or a sorted T cell fraction (not recorded which). These TCRs come from a male donor with ankylosing spondylitis.

This clonotype showed up just a few times. The chain recombines TRBV6-2 or TRBV6-3 with TRBJ2-1, with D possibly matching TRBD2 (5 bases). CDR3 length: 15 residues. Germline-derived CDR1 and CDR2 are MNHEY and SVGEGT. Trimming took 2 bases from V and 1 from J, leaving 9 bases between them. The chain's CDR3 is CASSYRGLSYNEQFF. The CDR3 DNA is TGTGCCAGCAGTTACCGCGGGTTGTCCTACAATGAGCAGTTCTTC.

This chain joins TRBV29-1 and TRBJ2-5; tentative D call: TRBD1 (5 bases). CDR3 length: 10 amino acids. Germline V lookup: CDR1 SQVTM, CDR2 ANQGSEA. V lost 8 bases to trimming and J lost 5 bases, with 9 bases between them. The CDR3 spells CSTKGETQYF. The CDR3 bases are TGCAGCACCAAGGGGGAGACCCAGTACTTC.

This clonotype was observed many times. The chain has TRBV20-1 and TRBJ2-7; D uncertain. V lost 4 bases to trimming and J lost 0 bases, with 16 bases between them. Germline assignment: CDR1 DFQATT and CDR2 SNEGSKA (reference sequence). The CDR3 has 15 residues. The CDR3 nucleotides are TGCAGTGCTATTCGGTGGCTCTCAGGCTCCTACGAGCAGTACTTC. Its protein product is CSAIRWLSGSYEQYF.

The chain recombines TRBV9 with TRBJ2-5; the match to TRBD2 covers 9 bases. The CDR3 has 14 residues. CDR1 is SGDLS and CDR2 is YYNGEE in the germline V gene. V trimming: 3 bases; J trimming: 5 bases; junction bases outside the gene matches: 5. The CDR3, as DNA: TGTGCCAGCAGCGCGCAGGGACTAGCCGAGACCCAGTACTTC. Protein product: CASSAQGLAETQYF.

In its sample, this clonotype was seen many times. V is TRBV14 and J is TRBJ2-7, with D possibly being TRBD1 or TRBD2 (6 bases each). The CDR3 runs 14 residues. Germline V gene data show CDR1 as SGHDN and CDR2 as FVKESK. Trimming shortened V by 1 base and J by 4 bases, and 11 bases separated the two germline ends. CDR3 region: CASSQGGGGYEQYF. The CDR3 DNA is TGTGCCAGCAGCCAAGGTGGAGGGGGTTACGAGCAGTACTTC.

The V and J genes are TRBV10-1 and TRBJ2-3; no definite D call. Between the trimmed V and J ends, which lost 0 bases and 3 bases, there was a span of 13 bases. This CDR3 has 16 residues. Per germline, CDR1 WNHNN and CDR2 SYGVQD (reference sequence). CDR3 nucleotides: TGCGCCAGCAGTGAGTCGAAGGCAGGAATGACAGATACGCAGTATTTT. Protein: CASSESKAGMTDTQYF.

This clonotype showed up just a few times. The gene calls are TRBV10-2 and TRBJ1-2; D may be TRBD1 (5 bases). V was trimmed by 3 bases and J by 4 bases, leaving 12 bases between them. This CDR3 contains 14 residues. Per germline, CDR1 WSHSY and CDR2 SAAADI. The CDR3 region is CASSDKGRTYGYTF. CDR3 coding DNA: TGCGCCAGCAGTGATAAGGGGCGCACCTATGGCTACACCTTC.

This clonotype was counted at least ten times. J is TRBJ2-7 and V is TRBV11-2, with no clear D. Germline loops: CDR1 SGHAT, CDR2 FQNNGV. V was clipped by 3 bases and J by 4 bases, with 7 bases between them. This CDR3 spans 12 amino acids. CDR3 in DNA: TGTGCCAGCAGCTTCGACCGTTACGAGCAGTACTTC. Translating gives CASSFDRYEQYF.

The table lists this clonotype with many counts. The chain joins TRBV7-9 to TRBJ2-7; 8 bases fit TRBD1. The CDR3 has 15 residues. V shed 0 bases, J shed 3 bases, and the junction held 4 bases outside the gene matches. Germline V lookup: CDR1 SEHNR, CDR2 FQNEAQ (reference sequence). CDR3 sequence (DNA): TGTGCCAGCAGCTTAGCGCAGGGGGCGATCTACGAGCAGTACTTC. This sequence encodes CASSLAQGAIYEQYF.

At least ten counts were recorded for this clonotype. The chain has TRBV20-1 and TRBJ2-4; 11 bases line up with TRBD2. The CDR3 runs to 16 residues. Losses at the gene ends were 0 bases for V and 8 bases for J; bases not matched to a gene: 9. Germline lookup yields CDR1 DFQATT and CDR2 SNEGSKA (reference sequence). The CDR3: CSARDFGSGRGHIQYF. DNA for the CDR3: TGCAGTGCTAGAGATTTTGGTAGCGGGAGGGGGCACATTCAGTACTTC.

This clonotype showed up many times. The chain carries TRBV27 and TRBJ1-4; D is undetermined. This CDR3 has 15 amino acids. Germline V gene lookup returns CDR1 MNHEY and CDR2 SMNVEV (reference sequence). Trimming took 2 bases from V and 4 from J, leaving 11 bases between them. The CDR3 DNA sequence: TGTGCCAGCAGTTTAAGCGGGCTCAATAATGAAAAACTGTTTTTT. Residues: CASSLSGLNNEKLFF.

This clonotype was seen at least ten times. V is TRBV28 and J is TRBJ2-7; D perhaps matches TRBD1 (5 bases). CDR1 is MDHEN, CDR2 SYDVKM, per germline. The CDR3 spans 14 residues. V shed 5 bases and J shed 2 bases, with 13 bases lying between them. CDR3 DNA sequence: TGTGCCAGCAGTCACCAGGGATGGGCCTACGAGCAGTACTTC. Its translation: CASSHQGWAYEQYF.

This clonotype was found many times. The chain recombines TRBV20-1 with TRBJ2-1, with D possibly matching TRBD2 (7 bases). This CDR3 region has 18 residues. The V gene lost 3 bases and the J gene lost 5 bases, with 26 bases spanning the gap. CDR1 and CDR2 from the germline V gene are DFQATT and SNEGSKA (reference sequence). The CDR3 coding sequence is TGCAGTGCTAGTACTGGCTTTGGGCGGGGGCTATTGGACAATGAGCAGTTCTTC. Translation gives CSASTGFGRGLLDNEQFF.

V is TRBV6-5 and J is TRBJ2-7; D not certain. Trimming left V 4 bases short and J 2 bases short, with 15 bases between. The V gene's germline CDR1 is MNHEY and CDR2 SVGAGI. The CDR3 sequence is 15 residues long. For the CDR3, the DNA is TGTGCCAGCAGTTCCGGTGAAGGACGAACCTACGAGCAGTACTTC. Its translation: CASSSGEGRTYEQYF.

This clonotype was detected many times. The chain couples TRBV7-9 to TRBJ2-7; 7 bases match TRBD1. CDR3 length: 13 residues. V dropped 5 bases and J dropped 6; count of bases not matched to a gene: 7. Per the germline V gene, CDR1 is SEHNR and CDR2 is FQNEAQ (reference sequence). CDR3 nucleotides: TGTGCCAGCAGCCAGAGGGGGCAGGGCGAGCAGTACTTC. This gives the protein CASSQRGQGEQYF.

This sequence joins TRBV6-2 or TRBV6-3 and TRBJ2-7; TRBD2 agrees at 10 bases. The length of the CDR3 is 17 residues. The V gene end was trimmed by 7 bases and the J gene end by 3 bases; junction bases not matched to a gene: 15. The germline V gene encodes CDR1 MNHEY and CDR2 SVGEGT. CDR3 nucleotides: TGTGCCAGCATGGCAAGGACTAGCGGCCTCTTACTCTACGAGCAGTACTTC. This translates into CASMARTSGLLLYEQYF.

This clonotype showed up many times. The V gene is TRBV20-1, the J gene TRBJ2-1, with TRBD2 matching 10 bases. Germline CDR1 reads DFQATT; CDR2 reads SNEGSKA (reference sequence). J lost 8 bases, V lost 1 base, and 5 bases had no gene match. This CDR3 has 14 residues. The CDR3 bases are TGCAGTGCTAGAGGTAGCGGGAGGTCACATGAGCAGTTCTTC. This sequence encodes CSARGSGRSHEQFF.

In this sample, this clonotype turned up a few times. V usage is TRBV4-2 and J usage is TRBJ1-1, with D tentatively TRBD1 (5 bases). CDR1 LGHNA and CDR2 YNFKEQ come from the germline V gene. The CDR3 contains 15 residues. Trimming left V 0 bases short and J 11 bases short, with 19 bases between. The CDR3 bases are TGTGCCAGCAGCCAAGAAAGGGACGGCTCCTCGGCGGCTTTCTTT. This gives the protein CASSQERDGSSAAFF.

In this sample, this clonotype turned up a few times. The genes are TRBV18 and TRBJ1-2; D remains unclear. Germline CDR1 and CDR2: KGHSH and LQKENI. V lost 0 bases and J lost 1, with 3 bases in between. This CDR3 region has 13 residues. CDR3 nucleotide sequence: TGTGCCAGCTCACCACCCAGTAACTATGGCTACACCTTC. Its protein is CASSPPSNYGYTF.

Remarks on this clonotype: The CDR3 does not close with the conserved phenylalanine or tryptophan, likely indicating a read error. The chain recombines TRBV6-2 or TRBV6-3 with TRBJ2-5; the match to TRBD2 covers 13 bases. Germline V gene lookup returns CDR1 MNHEY and CDR2 SVGEGT. The CDR3 is 14 residues long. The J segment lost 11 bases and the V segment lost 6 bases, leaving 9 bases of the junction unmatched. In DNA form, the CDR3 reads TGTGCCAGCAGGAATCGGACTAGCGGGAGTTCGCAGTACCTC. Its translation is CASRNRTSGSSQYL.

This clonotype was recorded at least ten times. This sequence joins TRBV28 and TRBJ1-1; no firm D call. The CDR3 length is 10 residues. Trimming removed 8 bases at V and 5 bases at J, with 6 bases between. Germline CDR1 and CDR2: MDHEN and SYDVKM. Here the CDR3 reads CASEDTEAFF. The CDR3 region has the DNA TGTGCCAGCGAAGATACTGAAGCTTTCTTT.

The genes are TRBV15 and TRBJ1-4; D gene ambiguous. The CDR3 runs to 15 residues. Trimming removed 3 bases from V and 4 bases from J, with 12 bases in between. Germline V lookup: CDR1 LNHNV, CDR2 YYDKDF (reference sequence). CDR3 protein: CATSRNGRNNEKLFF. The CDR3 DNA is TGTGCCACCAGCAGGAACGGACGGAATAATGAAAAACTGTTTTTT.

This clonotype was seen at least ten times. J is TRBJ2-7 and V is TRBV10-3, with D tentatively TRBD1 (6 bases). CDR1 and CDR2 (germline): ENHRY, SYGVKD. V was pared by 0 bases and J by 6 bases, with 9 bases between. The CDR3 is made up of 13 amino acids. CDR3 loop: CAISESRDTEQYF. The CDR3 DNA follows: TGTGCCATCAGTGAGTCCCGGGACACCGAGCAGTACTTC.

This clonotype was recorded many times. The J gene is TRBJ2-1, the V gene TRBV29-1; no reliable D call. Germline CDR1 reads SQVTM; CDR2 reads ANQGSEA. With 5 bases removed from V and 4 bases from J, the gap between germline ends came to 9 bases. This CDR3 spans 12 amino acids. CDR3 amino acids: CSVSQRYNEQFF. CDR3 bases: TGCAGCGTTTCCCAGCGTTACAATGAGCAGTTCTTC.

This clonotype showed up many times. The rearrangement links TRBV25-1 to TRBJ1-2; 7 bases line up with TRBD1. The germline V gene encodes CDR1 MGHDK and CDR2 SYGVNS. The V gene end was trimmed by 3 bases and the J gene end by 4 bases; junction bases not matched to a gene: 5. The length of the CDR3 is 14 residues. CDR3 sequence reads: CASSDGDRLYGYTF. In nucleotides, the CDR3 is TGTGCCAGCAGTGATGGGGACAGACTCTATGGCTACACCTTC.

This clonotype occurred many times. This sequence joins TRBV27 and TRBJ2-4; the D call may be TRBD1 or TRBD2 (5 bases each). The length of the CDR3 is 13 residues. The V and J ends lost 5 bases and 12 bases respectively, with 17 bases between them. Germline assignment: CDR1 MNHEY and CDR2 SMNVEV (reference sequence). DNA of the CDR3: TGTGCCAGCAGTCTCAACTCGGGACCCGGTCAGTACTTC. As protein: CASSLNSGPGQYF.

V usage is TRBV7-2 and J usage is TRBJ1-4; D perhaps matches TRBD1 (5 bases). V was clipped by 0 bases and J by 6 bases, with 8 bases between them. The CDR3 totals 14 residues. The germline V gene encodes CDR1 SGHTA and CDR2 FQGNSA. The CDR3, as DNA: TGTGCCAGCAGCTTAGCAGGGGAGTATGAAAAACTGTTTTTT. Its protein is CASSLAGEYEKLFF.

This clonotype was observed a handful of times. The V and J genes are TRBV18 and TRBJ2-7; D remains unclear. V lost 1 base and J 5 bases, leaving 9 bases between the germline ends. The CDR3 sequence is 13 residues long. From germline, CDR1 is KGHSH and CDR2 LQKENI. The CDR3 DNA reads TGTGCCAGCTCACCACGTAAAGATCACGAGCAGTACTTC. This encodes CASSPRKDHEQYF.

This clonotype showed up just a few times. This sequence joins TRBV14 and TRBJ2-6; D gene ambiguous. With 2 bases removed from V and 0 bases from J, the gap between germline ends came to 5 bases. CDR3 length equals 15 residues. Germline V gene sequence: CDR1 SGHDN, CDR2 FVKESK. Here the CDR3 reads CASSQYGSGANVLTF. The CDR3, as DNA: TGTGCCAGCAGCCAATATGGCTCTGGGGCCAACGTCCTGACTTTC.

This clonotype was seen a few times. The chain recombines TRBV28 with TRBJ2-7, with 7 bases aligning to TRBD2. CDR1 is MDHEN and CDR2 is SYDVKM in the germline V gene. The length of the CDR3 is 13 residues. V lost 8 bases to trimming and J lost 0 bases; unmatched junction nucleotides: 4. In nucleotides, the CDR3 is TGTGCCAGCGACCGGGGGGTCTCCTACGAGCAGTACTTC. Its protein is CASDRGVSYEQYF.